Listed here are 8 T cell receptor beta chains from one sample, sequenced in a study of regulatory T cells in long-lasting Graves disease. This sample's time point: newly diagnosed GD, antithyroid drugs for less than 3 months. There was RNA extracted from PBMCs, and the TCR library was made from it. Both iRepertoire HTBI primers and Arm-PCR of CDR3 regions were used to build the TCR beta libraries. TCRdb itself ran the multiplex PCR reads through MiXCR, one entry per CDR3 protein. There are fewer than 650,000 distinct CDR3 sequences in the sample; approximately 15% occur only once, and 18% lies in the top ten. The sample was also linked to a second study, of T cells in Graves' hyperthyroidism and ophthalmopathy.

This specimen was peripheral blood mononuclear cells (PBMCs), taken at new diagnosis, from a patient treated with antithyroid drugs. The receptors derive from a young woman with Graves disease.

This CDR3 reads CASRQDRGLNEQFF. The CDR3 nucleotides read TGTGCCAGCAGACAGGACAGGGGTTTAAACGAGCAGTTCTTC. V usage is TRBV6-1 and J usage is TRBJ2-1, with 9 bases that match TRBD1. The CDR3 length is 14 residues. V dropped 6 bases and J dropped 10; count of bases not matched to a gene: 10. Germline CDR1 MNHNS, CDR2 SASEGT.

In its sample, this clonotype was seen many times. CDR3 sequence reads: CASRSPRAGATDTQYF. The DNA for the CDR3 is TGTGCCAGCAGGTCCCCCCGGGCAGGGGCCACAGATACGCAGTATTTT. The V call is TRBV12-3 or TRBV12-4, the J call TRBJ2-3; possible D gene TRBD1, 6 bases. The ends were cut back, 6 bases at V and 2 bases at J, with 18 bases in the middle. The CDR3 sequence is 16 residues long.

The CDR3 nucleotides read TGTGCCAGCAGATACCGAACAGGGGACCCGACCGGGGAGCTGTTTTTT. The encoded protein is CASRYRTGDPTGELFF. The V call is TRBV6-1, the J call TRBJ2-2, with 7 bases lining up with TRBD1. The CDR3 runs to 16 residues. Unmatched junction bases numbered 12, after V lost 6 bases and J lost 5 bases. CDR1 is MNHNS, CDR2 SASEGT, per germline.

The sample holds many counts of this clonotype. The chain uses TRBV28 and TRBJ1-1, with D unclear. Trimming cost V 3 bases and J 4 bases, with 6 bases left between them. The CDR3 extends over 12 amino acids. CDR1 and CDR2 (germline): MDHEN, SYDVKM. CDR3: CASSFSSTEAFF. The CDR3 DNA sequence: TGTGCCAGCAGTTTCTCAAGCACTGAAGCTTTCTTT.

This clonotype has ten or more counts. V is TRBV28 and J is TRBJ2-6, with D possibly matching TRBD1 (5 bases). There are 18 residues in the CDR3. Germline lookup yields CDR1 MDHEN and CDR2 SYDVKM. Trimming shortened V by 7 bases and J by 0 bases, and 19 bases separated the two germline ends. As DNA, the CDR3 is TGTGCCAGCACCCCACCCACCCGACAGAACTCTGGGGCCAACGTCCTGACTTTC. It yields the protein CASTPPTRQNSGANVLTF.

The table lists this clonotype with many counts. The V call is TRBV24-1, the J call TRBJ2-1; tentatively, D is TRBD2 (6 bases). This CDR3 has 14 amino acids. V shed 2 bases and J shed 3 bases, with 7 bases lying between them. CDR1 and CDR2 from the germline V gene are KGHDR and SFDVKD. CDR3: CATSDSGDYNEQFF. The CDR3, as DNA: TGTGCCACCAGTGATTCGGGGGACTACAATGAGCAGTTCTTC.

The rearrangement links TRBV7-9 to TRBJ1-1, with no clear D. V was pared by 3 bases and J by 5 bases, with 10 bases between. The CDR3 has 13 residues. The germline CDR1 and CDR2 sequences are SEHNR and FQNEAQ (reference sequence). The CDR3 coding sequence is TGTGCCAGCAGCTTCTCAAGTGGGACTGAAGCTTTCTTT. This encodes CASSFSSGTEAFF. The full variable domain, completed using reference TRBV7-9 and TRBJ1-1, is DTGVSQNPRHKITKRGQNVTFRCDPISEHNRLYWYRQTLGQGPEFLTYFQNEAQLEKSRLLSDRFSAERPKGSFSTLEIQRTEQGDSAMYLCASSFSSGTEAFFGQGTRLTVV.

A remark on this clonotype: Mismatch with germline at one junction end may stem from a read error. The CDR3 coding sequence is TGCGCCAGCAGCCAACCGGGACAGGGGGTTGAAAAACTGTTTTTT. Its protein is CASSQPGQGVEKLFF. The chain joins TRBV5-5 to TRBJ1-4; 11 bases fit TRBD1. Germline-derived CDR1 and CDR2 are SGHKS and YYEKEE (reference sequence). The CDR3 totals 15 residues.